This TCR beta chain was profiled in a study of CD8 T cells in Susac syndrome. Regarding the study as a whole: The study acknowledged a relatively small number of individuals in its TCR sequencing and HLA analysis.

The CDR3 spans 13 residues. V gave up 4 bases and J gave up 3 bases; unmatched junction bases: 2. CDR1 and CDR2 from the germline V gene are SGHTA and FQGNSA. The authors reverse transcribed roughly 0.5 to 1 ug RNA with random hexamers. TCR beta CDR3 was amplified by immunoSEQ multiplex PCR. This amplification extended across 54 Vbeta and 13 Jbeta segments. MiXCR, run by TCRdb on the immunoSEQ multiplex PCR reads, gives a single entry per CDR3 protein. The sample carries approximately 160,000 distinct CDR3 sequences, about 91% recorded once. Regarding this clonotype: Its cognate antigen is unknown.

The sequence was collected from a human donor in good health. Source material: CD4+ T cells from PBMCs. The V call is TRBV7-2, the J call TRBJ1-2; TRBD1 matches at 7 bases. CDR3 bases: TGTGCCAGCAGCTCCGGGACAGACTATGGCTACACCTTC. This encodes CASSSGTDYGYTF.